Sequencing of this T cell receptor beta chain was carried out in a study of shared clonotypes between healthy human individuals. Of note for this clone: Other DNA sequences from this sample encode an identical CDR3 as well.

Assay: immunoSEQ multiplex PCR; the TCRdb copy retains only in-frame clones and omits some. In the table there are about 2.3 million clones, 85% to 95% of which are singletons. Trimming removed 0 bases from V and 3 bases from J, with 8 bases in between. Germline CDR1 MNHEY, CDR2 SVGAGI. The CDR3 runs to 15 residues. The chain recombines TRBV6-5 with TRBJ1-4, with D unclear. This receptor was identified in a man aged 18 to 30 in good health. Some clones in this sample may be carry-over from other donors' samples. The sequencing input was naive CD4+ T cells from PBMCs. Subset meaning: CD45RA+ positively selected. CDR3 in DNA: TGTGCCAGCAGTTACTCCGGCTTGGCTAATGAAAAACTGTTTTTT. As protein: CASSYSGLANEKLFF.